Here is one TCR beta chain with its context. The antigen it binds to is not known. No base quality information exists; no much larger clone differs at one position. The data originate from a study of blood T cell repertoires in COVID-19 (dated by TCRdb to 2020 to 2021). Looking at the study overall: Samples from collaborators originated in the United States, Italy and Spain and spanned both the acute and convalescent phases of COVID-19. The prospective study material was composed of cDNA or gDNA derived from T cells, B-cell-depleted T cells, or PBMCs. Sample metadata almost always included a de-identified subject ID, COVID-19 status, age in years and sex. Where available, HLA class I and class II types were taken from metadata supplied by the sample provider and were not determined by assay-based typing. The dataset comprised deeply sampled blood TCRbeta repertoires from subjects exposed to, actively infected with, or recovered from COVID-19. The repertoires were made available in a free public database intended to serve as a resource for research on the immune response to SARS-CoV-2. Samples came from the ongoing ImmuneRACE study (first 160 participants) plus 1,254 subjects from 6 global collaborators.

In the germline V gene, CDR1 corresponds to SNHLY and CDR2 to FYNNEI. From the cysteine through the phenylalanine, the CDR3 covers 17 amino acids. The only DNA kept is the CDR3, 51 bases in frame from the first base. The junction shows trimming of 6 bases on V and 10 bases on J, plus 28 bases between the germline ends. The investigation overall reported the following: The quantity of clinical and demographic metadata differed by source and by participant and was supplied without curation.

TCRbeta CDR3 regions were amplified from genomic DNA by means of the immunoSEQ Assay, a bias-controlled multiplex PCR. Under the source paper's analysis protocol: The number of nucleated cells in each sample was estimated by amplification of reference gene primers within the assay. To quantify the absolute abundance of each unique TCRbeta CDR3 rearrangement, sequence reads were collapsed and filtered. For each sample, productive Simpson clonality was calculated as the square root of Simpson's diversity index over productive rearrangements. TCRdb took over this immuneACCESS table, retaining in-frame rearrangements with V and J assigned. Such tables are incomplete; in checked studies, under half of the missing clones stem from an unresolved V gene, and the remainder is unexplained. The V and J calls and clone size are taken from that table; D and trimming were inferred from the DNA. Recorded for this sample are around 200,000 clones; around 90% of them occurred a single time. About 2.6% of the sample is held by the ten biggest clonotypes.

Whole blood was collected in K2EDTA tubes by collaborating institutions according to the institutions' own protocols. For TCRbeta analysis, collaborators shipped samples as frozen whole blood, isolated PBMCs, or DNA extracted from either of those sample types. The receptor's source is a man aged 35 to 55 with active or convalescent COVID-19. Sequencing used peripheral blood. The chain is made from TRBV2 and TRBJ1-5; 6 matching bases give a weak D call of TRBD1. Here is the DNA: TGTGCCAGCAGAGCCCCGGGGGGGGGCAGAAGCGTCAGCCCCCAGCATTTT. Its coded protein is CASRAPGGGRSVSPQHF.